The 27 T cell receptor beta chains listed next were all sequenced from one sample in a study of CD8+CD57+ T cells in acquired aplastic anemia. Genomic DNA acted as the template from which TCR beta VDJ combination and CDR3 sequence profiling were carried out. A single record per CDR3 protein comes from TCRdb applying MiXCR to the reads. The sample carries 65,000 to 85,000 distinct CDR3 sequences, under 65% recorded once. The source material was sorted CD4+, CD8+, or CD8+CD57+ T cells (not recorded which) from PBMCs. The receptors here all came from a human donor in good health, serving as a control.

The rearrangement joins TRBV29-1 to TRBJ1-1; TRBD1 matches at 8 bases. This CDR3 is 16 amino acids long. Looked up from germline, CDR1 is SQVTM and CDR2 is ANQGSEA. The V and J ends lost 0 bases and 1 base, in that order; junction bases with no gene match: 7. CDR3 loop: CSVEERDRSKNTEAFF. CDR3 nucleotides: TGCAGCGTTGAAGAAAGGGACAGGAGCAAGAACACTGAAGCTTTCTTT.

This clonotype was detected a few times. The CDR3 sequence: CATSRDGNEQFF. CDR3 nucleotide sequence: TGTGCCACCAGCAGAGACGGGAATGAGCAGTTCTTC. This chain connects TRBV15 to TRBJ2-1, with D unclear. V dropped 0 bases and J dropped 7 bases, with 4 bases sitting between them. CDR1 is LNHNV, CDR2 YYDKDF, per germline (reference sequence). This CDR3 has 12 amino acids.

The sample holds many counts of this clonotype. The J gene is TRBJ2-1, the V gene TRBV7-6; TRBD2 aligns across 11 bases. Germline V gives CDR1 SGHVS, CDR2 FNYEAQ. The V segment lost 4 bases and the J segment 8 bases; nucleotides outside the gene matches: 10. The CDR3 length is 16 residues. The CDR3 DNA reads TGTGCCAGCAGCTCAGAGGGACTAGCGGAGATCTATGAGCAGTTCTTC. Its translation is CASSSEGLAEIYEQFF.

V gene TRBV2 combines with J gene TRBJ1-2; TRBD1 matches at 8 bases. This CDR3 is 13 amino acids long. The ends lost 9 bases at V and 3 bases at J; junction bases unmatched: 6. Per germline, CDR1 SNHLY and CDR2 FYNNEI. In nucleotides, the CDR3 is TGTGCCAGTCGACAGGGGTCGGACTATGGCTACACCTTC. Translating gives CASRQGSDYGYTF.

The chain combines TRBV20-1 with TRBJ1-2; D gene ambiguous. CDR3 length: 10 residues. The V gene lost 0 bases and the J gene lost 12 bases, with 8 bases spanning the gap. Germline CDR1 reads DFQATT; CDR2 reads SNEGSKA (reference sequence). Here the CDR3 reads CSARDVGNTF. CDR3 nucleotide sequence: TGCAGTGCTAGAGATGTGGGTAACACCTTC.

Ten or more counts support this clonotype. The chain employs TRBV20-1 and TRBJ2-7, with 9 positions matching TRBD2. Germline CDR1 is DFQATT and CDR2 is SNEGSKA (reference sequence). V shed 3 bases and J 2 bases; nucleotides not matched to a gene: 5. The CDR3 loop spans 14 amino acids. Here the CDR3 reads CSASIVAGAYEQYF. CDR3 in DNA: TGCAGTGCTAGTATAGTAGCGGGGGCCTACGAGCAGTACTTC.

This clonotype has a count of ten or more. The CDR3 protein is CASRNRVANYGYTF. CDR3 nucleotide sequence: TGTGCCAGTCGAAATAGGGTGGCGAACTATGGCTACACCTTC. This chain links TRBV6-1 with TRBJ1-2; no reliable D call. This CDR3 contains 14 residues. Germline-derived CDR1 and CDR2 are MNHNS and SASEGT. V was pared by 9 bases and J by 2 bases, with 16 bases between.

This clonotype came up once. The chain combines TRBV15 with TRBJ2-6; no reliable D call. This CDR3 is 15 amino acids long. V was shortened by 0 bases and J by 0 bases, with 3 bases between the two germline ends. Looked up from germline, CDR1 is LNHNV and CDR2 is YYDKDF (reference sequence). The CDR3 DNA is TGTGCCACCAGCAGAGATGACTCTGGGGCCAACGTCCTGACTTTC. Translating it yields CATSRDDSGANVLTF.

This clonotype showed up many times. The V and J genes are TRBV27 and TRBJ2-7, with a tentative D call TRBD1 (5 bases). The germline V gene encodes CDR1 MNHEY and CDR2 SMNVEV (reference sequence). The CDR3 loop spans 13 amino acids. The ends were cut back, 2 bases at V and 5 bases at J, with 10 bases in the middle. The CDR3 sequence is CASSLPPGNEQYF. In nucleotides, the CDR3 is TGTGCCAGCAGTTTACCCCCAGGGAACGAGCAGTACTTC.

The gene calls are TRBV25-1 and TRBJ1-4, with D possibly being TRBD1 (5 bases). The CDR3 length is 18 residues. Germline CDR1 MGHDK, CDR2 SYGVNS. V dropped 3 bases and J dropped 8 bases, with 25 bases sitting between them. Written as DNA, the CDR3 is TGTGCCAGCAGTGATTATCGGCAGGGTGGAAGGGGAAACGAAAAACTGTTTTTT. Residues: CASSDYRQGGRGNEKLFF.

Comment on this clonotype: This CDR3 is missing its conserved last phenylalanine or tryptophan, likely due to a read error. This chain joins TRBV4-3 and TRBJ1-6; 7 nucleotides line up with TRBD1. J lost 8 bases, V lost 3 bases, and 7 bases had no gene match. This CDR3 spans 15 amino acids. Germline lookup yields CDR1 LGHNA and CDR2 YSLEER. The CDR3 sequence is CASSQRQGPDSPLHS. For the CDR3, the DNA is TGCGCCAGCAGCCAGCGACAGGGACCCGATTCACCCCTCCACTCT.

The CDR3 sequence: CASSRTVSYEQYF. The DNA of the CDR3 is TGTGCCAGTTCCCGGACCGTCTCCTACGAGCAGTACTTC. This chain uses TRBV19 with TRBJ2-7; D is uncertain. This CDR3 region has 13 residues. Deletions cut 8 bases from V and 0 bases from J, with 11 bases between. Germline V gives CDR1 LNHDA, CDR2 SQIVND (reference sequence).

This sequence joins TRBV5-5 and TRBJ1-5; D remains unclear. The V and J ends lost 0 bases and 0 bases respectively, with 13 bases between them. Per the germline V gene, CDR1 is SGHKS and CDR2 is YYEKEE (reference sequence). The CDR3 runs 17 residues. CDR3 nucleotide sequence: TGTGCCAGCAGCTTGGATATCTGGGGTTATAGCAATCAGCCCCAGCATTTT. Amino acid sequence: CASSLDIWGYSNQPQHF.

The count of this clonotype is one. V gene TRBV2 combines with J gene TRBJ2-5; 10 bases are shared with TRBD2. Germline assignment: CDR1 SNHLY and CDR2 FYNNEI. CDR3 length equals 15 residues. Trimming cost V 6 bases and J 3 bases; bases outside gene matches: 7. In nucleotides, the CDR3 is TGTGCCAGCAGAGGCCTAGCGGGGGTAAAAGAGACCCAGTACTTC. As protein: CASRGLAGVKETQYF.

The rearrangement joins TRBV7-9 to TRBJ2-3; D call uncertain. Trimming removed 8 bases at V and 6 bases at J, with 18 bases between. Germline V CDR1 and CDR2: SEHNR, FQNEAQ (reference sequence). The CDR3 has 14 residues. CDR3 in DNA: TGTGCCAGCCCTCATAGTCTAACCTTGGATACGCAGTATTTT. Encoded protein: CASPHSLTLDTQYF.

This clonotype was counted ten times or more. The chain uses TRBV6-1 and TRBJ2-3, with TRBD1 matching 11 bases. V shed 5 bases, J shed 4 bases, and the junction held 8 bases outside the gene matches. Germline values: CDR1 MNHNS, CDR2 SASEGT. The CDR3 is made up of 16 amino acids. The CDR3 sequence is CASSQTTGQGADTQYF. In DNA, the CDR3 is TGTGCCAGCAGTCAAACCACGGGACAGGGGGCAGATACGCAGTATTTT.

This clonotype was seen a few times. This chain connects TRBV6-2 or TRBV6-3 to TRBJ2-2; the match to TRBD2 covers 11 bases. The CDR3 is 20 amino acids. Germline loops: CDR1 MNHEY, CDR2 SVGEGT. Trimming at V came to 2 bases and at J to 6 bases, leaving 17 bases not matched to a gene. The CDR3 bases are TGTGCCAGCAGTTACCTCACGTACAGAACTAGCGGGAGTGAGTCCGGGGAGCTGTTTTTT. Translating it yields CASSYLTYRTSGSESGELFF.

This clonotype was observed a few times. The chain combines TRBV7-3 with TRBJ2-7; 7 nucleotides line up with TRBD1. The length of the CDR3 is 15 residues. The V and J ends lost 5 bases and 2 bases, in that order; junction bases with no gene match: 9. Germline CDR1 and CDR2: SGHTA and FQGTGA. CDR3 coding DNA: TGTGCCAGCAGCGACCAGACAGGGCAAACCTACGAGCAGTACTTC. Its protein product is CASSDQTGQTYEQYF.

The chain employs TRBV2 and TRBJ1-5; D uncertain. V lost 6 bases, J lost 5 bases, and 14 bases lay in between. CDR3 length: 14 residues. CDR1 and CDR2 from the germline V gene are SNHLY and FYNNEI. The CDR3, as DNA: TGTGCCAGCAGGTACACCTTAGGAGATCAGCCCCAGCATTTT. Translation gives CASRYTLGDQPQHF.

The genes are TRBV7-2 and TRBJ1-5, with D possibly being TRBD1 (5 bases). The germline CDR1 and CDR2 sequences are SGHTA and FQGNSA. The CDR3 length is 15 residues. Deletions cut 4 bases from V and 5 bases from J, with 15 bases between. In DNA form, the CDR3 reads TGTGCCAGCAGCTATGCCAGGGCGGGCTATCAGCCCCAGCATTTT. Protein sequence: CASSYARAGYQPQHF.

The sample holds one count of this clonotype. The J gene is TRBJ2-3, the V gene TRBV19; D possibly corresponds to TRBD2 (6 bases). CDR3 length: 17 residues. Germline V gene lookup returns CDR1 LNHDA and CDR2 SQIVND (reference sequence). V was cut by 4 bases and J by 2 bases, with 19 bases left in between. The CDR3 is CASSSGAQRVTTDTQYF. The CDR3 nucleotides are TGTGCCAGTAGTAGCGGGGCCCAGCGGGTCACCACAGATACGCAGTATTTT.

This rearrangement joins TRBV10-3 to TRBJ1-5; D ambiguous. Trimming shortened V by 2 bases and J by 4 bases, and 3 bases separated the two germline ends. The CDR3 contains 12 residues. In germline, CDR1 is ENHRY, CDR2 SYGVKD. The CDR3 reads CAISEGNQPQHF. The CDR3 nucleotides read TGTGCCATCAGTGAGGGAAATCAGCCCCAGCATTTT.

The gene calls are TRBV24-1 and TRBJ2-5, with TRBD2 matching over 14 bases. V was pared by 1 base and J by 5 bases, with 2 bases of the junction left unmatched. CDR3 length: 16 amino acids. The germline CDR1 and CDR2 sequences are KGHDR and SFDVKD. Written as DNA, the CDR3 is TGTGCCACCAGTGATTTAGGACTAGCGGGGGGCGAGACCCAGTACTTC. This codes for CATSDLGLAGGETQYF.

The chain has TRBV4-1 and TRBJ1-2, with D perhaps matching TRBD1 (5 bases). The germline V and J ends were trimmed by 0 bases and 8 bases, with 16 bases remaining between them. CDR1 MGHRA and CDR2 YSYEKL come from the germline V gene. The CDR3 extends over 15 amino acids. CDR3 amino acids: CASSQDSQGALGYTF. CDR3 nucleotide sequence: TGCGCCAGCAGCCAAGATAGCCAAGGGGCCTTGGGCTACACCTTC.

At least ten counts were recorded for this clonotype. The CDR3 nucleotides are TGTGCCAGCAGTTCTCAGGGCCAAGCCTTTCACAATGAGCAGTTCTTC. Its protein is CASSSQGQAFHNEQFF. The V and J genes are TRBV27 and TRBJ2-1, with D perhaps matching TRBD1 (5 bases). Trimming left V 4 bases short and J 5 bases short, with 18 bases between. In germline, CDR1 is MNHEY, CDR2 SMNVEV (reference sequence). This CDR3 has 16 residues.

This clonotype is labeled as medium-sized. The chain links TRBV7-9 to TRBJ1-6; D gene uncertain. V lost 5 bases, J lost 6 bases, and 8 bases lay in between. CDR1 and CDR2 (germline): SEHNR, FQNEAQ (reference sequence). This CDR3 has 13 residues. The CDR3 sequence: CASSPVSNSPLHF. DNA for the CDR3: TGTGCCAGCAGCCCCGTCAGTAATTCACCCCTCCACTTT.

The sample holds a few counts of this clonotype. The chain uses TRBV7-8 and TRBJ1-4; D might be TRBD1 (6 bases). The CDR3 is made up of 15 amino acids. V was pared by 2 bases and J by 5 bases, with 12 bases between. Germline lookup yields CDR1 SGHVS and CDR2 FQNEAQ. CDR3 in amino acids: CASSLSTGQNEKLFF. The DNA for the CDR3 is TGTGCCAGCAGCTTAAGTACAGGGCAGAATGAAAAACTGTTTTTT.